This T cell receptor (beta chain) was captured in a study of T cell responses to AZD1222 COVID-19 vaccine. CDR1 is SEHNR, CDR2 FQNEAQ, per germline (reference sequence). The CDR3 is 14 amino acids. V gave up 2 bases and J gave up 8 bases, with 15 bases separating them. Clones were read by immunoSEQ multiplex PCR, and TCRdb kept only the in-frame ones, dropping some. The sample lists some 180,000 clones, approximately 92% occurring once. The TCR was taken from an adult who received the MenACWY meningococcal vaccine as a control. The genes are TRBV7-9 and TRBJ1-2, with D perhaps TRBD1 (5 bases). Sample: peripheral blood, taken 28 days after the second dose of the MenACWY control vaccine. The CDR3 here is CASSLRGTGGGYTF. The CDR3 DNA is TGTGCCAGCAGCTTAAGGGGCACCGGCGGGGGCTACACCTTC.